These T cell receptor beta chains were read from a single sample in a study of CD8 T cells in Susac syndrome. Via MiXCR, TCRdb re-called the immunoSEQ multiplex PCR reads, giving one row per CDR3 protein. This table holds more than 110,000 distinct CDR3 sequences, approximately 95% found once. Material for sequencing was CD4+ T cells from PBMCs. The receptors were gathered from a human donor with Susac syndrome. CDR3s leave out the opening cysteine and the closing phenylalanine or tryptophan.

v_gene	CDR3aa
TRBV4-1	ASSPTGLGEQY
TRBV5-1	ASSLVGSQNSPLH
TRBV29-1	SVWRRLNTEAF
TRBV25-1	ASSEGIAKNIQY
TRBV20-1	SAPDGGQKLF
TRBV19	ASSNRDYGYT
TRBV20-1	SARDRGGGGFDEQF
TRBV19	ATNPDRESYNEQF
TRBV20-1	SARAGVVETQY
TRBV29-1	SVEAGNGYT
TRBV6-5	ASGTGNTEAF
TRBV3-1	ASSQGAGSYYEQY
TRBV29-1	SVLSYGYT
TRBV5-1	ASSRSEGLDTQY
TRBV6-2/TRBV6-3	ASSYPDRETQY
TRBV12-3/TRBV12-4	ASRTTGAQLEAEAF
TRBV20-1	SAVGTGTEAF
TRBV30	AWSLTDSPLH